This T cell receptor (beta chain) originates from a study of tumor-infiltrating lymphocytes in primary liver carcinoma. Extraction also yielded germline DNA, while blood RNA was obtained from unsorted whole blood. What was collected before surgery was 3.5 to 4 milliliters of peripheral blood. The CDR3 has 13 amino acids. Germline assignment: CDR1 SGHNT and CDR2 YENEEA. With respect to this clonotype: A much larger clone lies one base from this, so it may be a read error.

From around 0.5 ug total RNA, TCR beta cDNA was generated with a primer in the constant region. Three rounds of nested multiplex PCR with slightly modified ARM-PCR produced TCR beta libraries. TRBV1-TRBV30 forward primers paired with a C-beta reverse primer were used in the first two PCR rounds, which ran about 11 cycles each. Each CDR3 protein is one row after TCRdb ran MiXCR on the multiplex PCR reads. The table records some 180,000 distinct CDR3 sequences, 60% of them present only once. Sequenced sample: peripheral blood. The V and J genes are TRBV11-3 and TRBJ1-3; no firm D call. The TCR comes from a middle-aged man with primary liver carcinoma and hepatitis B virus infection. The CDR3 region is CTSSTGSGNTIYF. The CDR3, as DNA: TGTACCAGCAGCACGGGGTCAGGAAACACCATATATTTT.